This T cell receptor (beta chain) was recovered during a study of beta chain features in type 1 diabetes. Study details: No patient-donor differences in age, gender, total cells or subset yield.

Worth noting for this clone: What it binds is unknown.

The CDR3 consists of 12 residues. Unmatched junction bases numbered 2, after V lost 4 bases and J lost 7 bases. Germline V CDR1 and CDR2: SNHLY, FYNNEI. Study-level points and caveats: Among type 1 diabetes patients, VDJ junctions had fewer insertions and more deletions.

All sorted populations exceeded 95% purity. Isolated RNA was reverse transcribed in full, so expressed TCRB transcripts were sequenced. Sequencing used immunoSEQ multiplex PCR; TCRdb keeps in-frame clones, though not all of them. This repertoire shows roughly 370,000 clones, approximately 15% found once; its top ten account for 0.035% to 0.045%. The rearrangement uses TRBV2 and TRBJ1-2, with 8 bases fitting TRBD1. Sequenced: naive CD4+ T cells from blood. The receptor was isolated from a young man in good health. The CDR3 spells CASSADRGGYTF. The CDR3 region has the DNA TGTGCCAGCAGTGCCGACAGGGGTGGCTACACCTTC.